This T cell receptor beta chain was observed in a study of cytomegalovirus exposure and HLA in healthy donors listed by TCRdb under 2017. Study-wide context: An earlier analysis of roughly 500 of the donors reported 250 to 350 Gb of sequence data and some 110 million unique TCR beta sequences obtained from roughly 170 million T cells. The number of typed donors differed by locus: roughly 629-630 for A, B, C, DRB1 and DQB1; 500 to 550 for DQA1; 606 for DPA1; and around 450 for DPB1. The study aimed to test whether signatures of past pathogen exposure could be identified by cataloging public T cell receptors. The T cell repertoires of 550 to 850 subjects were profiled by immunosequencing and related to cytomegalovirus serostatus. Because of strong linkage in the cohort, a handful of DR-DQ haplotypes were treated as single units for association and clustering. A later genetic analysis took genome-wide SNP genotypes for about 60% of the roughly 670 donors and used that subset as a discovery cohort. In the later analysis, no new phenotypic data were used to find candidate immune exposures; instead, reliance was placed on TCR beta sequences and their occurrence across donors. Approximately 300 gigabases of sequencing data and around 85 million unique TCR sequences made up an early release that covered 640 HLA-typed donors. An earlier analysis of around 580 of the donors used high-throughput TCR beta sequencing to judge whether each TCR beta V gene segment behaved as functional or pseudogenic. To study patterns of TCR occurrence, a later analysis re-analyzed previously published TCR beta repertoires from under 750 donors and added high-resolution HLA genotyping. The genetic ancestry cluster associated with self-reported Caucasian donors included 81% of the roughly 400 genotyped donors. A separate validation cohort of 100 to 150 different subjects was used in addition to the roughly 720-subject first cohort. Every repertoire in the discovery cohort had been generated on one and the same sequencing platform. Class I and class II HLA loci were covered by the typing at four-digit resolution. To predict cytomegalovirus infection status, the study brought together high-throughput TCR immunosequencing, statistical association of individual TCRs with disease status, and machine learning. Among about 370 genotyped donors of the cohort, an average of around 250,000 unique TCR beta nucleotide sequences was sequenced per donor, of which roughly 17% were non-productive. Donor age, sex, ethnicity and CMV serostatus were compiled together with the repertoire data.

What the authors observed across the whole study: The classifier was reported to diagnose cytomegalovirus status with high specificity and sensitivity in both the original and validation cohorts. A further reported finding was that TCR beta sequences accurately predicted the HLA-A and HLA-B alleles for most subjects in the first cohort. Some IMGT-functional V segments, including TRBV6-2 and TRBV6-3, could not be told apart with the 87-base-pair reads, so those segments were excluded. Immune exposure information for the cohort was limited to CMV serostatus. In an earlier analysis of 500 to 650 of the donors, most TCR beta V segments appeared in productive rearrangements about 87% or about 30% of the time, broadly matching IMGT annotations. A total of about 150 TCR beta chains were listed by the study as associated with cytomegalovirus. The cohort was sequenced for TCR beta chains only, and without alpha or paired-chain data the features that could be detected were limited. In a later analysis, HLA-associated TCR beta chains were found to be more clonally expanded and to have lower generation probabilities than equally common non-associated chains. Sequencing depth was assumed to be roughly uniform across donors in the presence/absence analyses, though that assumption may not hold. Because HLA typing was missing for some donors at each locus, association tests included only the typed subset. In a later genetic analysis, a missense DCLRE1C variant was associated with V-gene and J-gene trimming of TCR beta chains, and the association was replicated in an independent cohort. Most TCR sequences were seen in very few donors, while some public TCRs were found in many individuals. Three of the identified cytomegalovirus-associated TCR beta chains were confirmed in vitro to be specific for cytomegalovirus antigens. A cluster of highly shared sequence variants was judged likely to represent a technical artifact of the sequencing pipeline. The earlier analysis of fewer than 750 of the donors excluded 15 to 20 rarely observed V segments, including chromosome 9 orphons, because counts were too low. According to a later analysis, TCR association rates differed among HLA loci, with DRB1 alleles showing the most associated TCRs and HLA-C alleles showing the fewest. A later analysis found that most CMV-associated TCR beta chains appeared HLA-restricted, with HLA associations seemingly driven largely by CMV exposure. Correlated functional status among segregating V segments might be attributable to linkage disequilibrium, but an unknown experimental factor could not be ruled out. A later analysis reported that several top co-occurrence clusters appeared linked to parvovirus B19, influenza, CMV and Epstein-Barr virus. A later genetic analysis reported fewer N-insertions in productive TCRs among donors in an Asian-associated ancestry cluster than the roughly 670-donor mean. In a later analysis, more than 15,000 TCR beta sequences were associated with specific HLA alleles at a false discovery rate of 0.05. The authors suggested that the approach could potentially be extended to other disease states and immunological phenotypes. Assigning TCR associations to individual alleles was difficult when HLA alleles, especially DR and DQ, strongly co-occurred.

Deletion took 7 bases off V and 0 bases off J, with a span of 13 bases between the germline ends. From a lookup of the germline V gene, CDR1 and CDR2 are SQVTM and ANQGSEA. There are 14 amino acids in the CDR3, from cysteine to phenylalanine inclusive. Of the read, only the CDR3 DNA is kept; its 42 bases are in frame from base 1. Receptor libraries were prepared by the immunoSEQ multiplex PCR assay. A mixture of 60 forward primers for TCR Vbeta segments and 13 reverse primers for TCR Jbeta segments was used in the multiplex PCR. A multiplex PCR assay on genomic DNA amplified the CDR3 region of rearranged TCR beta genes. Amplified TCR beta libraries were sequenced as 87-base-pair reads on the Illumina HiSeq System. In the paper's pipeline: A later analysis counted tens of millions of unique TCR beta chains across the 700 or so repertoires, and around 12 million of these chains were shared by at least two donors. Raw reads were error-corrected and collapsed into unique sequences by a nearest-neighbor algorithm in which closely related sequences were merged to remove PCR and sequencing errors. To assign V, D and J gene segments, CDR3 sequences were aligned to IMGT reference sequences. For a sequence to be retained, a match of at least six nucleotides was required to both a V gene segment and a J gene segment. Rearrangements were called productive when the CDR3 lacked stop codons and stayed in frame with V and J; all others were non-productive. CDR3 was defined according to IMGT convention as the region running from the second conserved V-encoded cysteine to the conserved J-encoded phenylalanine. In an earlier analysis of more than 550 of the donors, sequences lacking an unambiguous match to a single V gene segment were excluded. In an earlier analysis of roughly 500 of the donors, V segments were called functional above 56.7% productive rearrangements and were called segregating when the between-donor standard deviation exceeded 5%. A statistical classification framework was built for diagnosing cytomegalovirus status from the catalog of TCR beta chain sequences. In a later analysis, V and J genes were assigned by comparing TCR nucleotide sequences against IMGT/GENE-DB human TR gene sequences. The TCRdist pipeline was used in a later analysis to assign CDR3 sequences and most-parsimonious VDJ recombination scenarios. In a later analysis, each TCR beta chain was defined by its CDR3 amino acid sequence together with its V-gene family, and reads without a unique V-gene family were excluded. A later analysis removed nearly 600 highly shared, low-generation-probability nucleotide sequences to deal with suspected cross-contamination and a sequencing artifact. In a later analysis, a clonal expansion index for each public chain was calculated from normalized within-repertoire ranks of inferred template counts. Generation probabilities in a later analysis came from a VDJ recombination model fitted to out-of-frame rearrangements, and those results were checked against IGoR. Hypergeometric tests were used in a later analysis to score TCR-TCR, TCR-HLA and TCR-CMV co-occurrence, with a repertoire-size bias correction applied to the TCR pairs. To estimate false discovery rates, a later analysis permuted the HLA or CMV assignments 20 times. A later analysis grouped co-occurring TCRs with DBSCAN, adding TCRdist sequence similarity when clustering within HLA-allele-positive subsets. For co-occurrence clustering, repertoires with fewer than 30,000 or more than 120,000 public chains were excluded, along with a handful of repertoires with anomalous nucleotide sharing. In its TCRdb copy, this immuneACCESS table keeps in-frame sequences only and misses some clones. Where compared with another copy, unresolved V genes explain less than half of these, and the others have no known cause. D and trimming were read from the DNA, whereas the V and J calls and clone size are those reported in that table. The sample table shows under 250,000 clones, and roughly 84% are seen once. Approximately 1.5% of the sample is taken by the ten largest.

To note about this clone: Its antigen remains unidentified. Per-base quality was not reported, and no clone a single base away is much larger than it.

The cohort consisted of hundreds of healthy bone marrow donors. At the time of sampling, all cohort members were nominally healthy, though unrecorded immune exposures were likely present. The donor tested CMV seronegative and was one of the 352 seronegative cohort members. Each donor provided a peripheral blood sample, and peripheral blood mononuclear cells were used for TCR beta sequencing. Genomic DNA extraction from the blood cell samples was performed with the Qiagen DNeasy Blood Extraction Kit. The chain couples TRBV29-1 to TRBJ2-1; the D gene lacks a confident call. This clonotype originated in a man aged 50 to 59 in good health and CMV-seronegative. Specimen: PBMCs. The nucleotides read TGCAGCGAGCGATGGGTGTCCTCCTACAATGAGCAGTTCTTC. Translation gives CSERWVSSYNEQFF.